Described below is a single TCR beta chain sequence and its context. Sequenced by immunoSEQ multiplex PCR; TCRdb stores in-frame clones only, minus some. Of 250,000 to 300,000 clones listed, about nine tenths are singletons. This CDR3 is built from 14 residues. V was clipped by 3 bases and J by 1 base, with 10 bases between them. Germline V gene lookup returns CDR1 SGHRS and CDR2 YFSETQ. The sample belongs to a study of blood T cell repertoires in COVID-19. Study information: Samples taken during acute and convalescent COVID-19 were collected in the United States, Italy and Spain.

The chain carries TRBV5-1 and TRBJ1-1; possible D gene TRBD1, 6 bases. The sequenced material came from peripheral blood. The receptor comes from a woman in her 50s with COVID-19, enrolled during active disease. The CDR3 nucleotides read TGCGCCAGCAGCTCAGGGGTCTCGAACACTGAAGCTTTCTTT. Translating it yields CASSSGVSNTEAFF.